These T cell receptor beta chains were read from a single sample in a study of cytomegalovirus exposure and HLA in healthy donors. TCRdb's copy holds only in-frame clones and misses some; the assay was immunoSEQ multiplex PCR. The data show roughly 120,000 clones, roughly four fifths seen once. The sequenced sample was PBMCs. Source of these receptors: a woman aged 55-69 years in good health and CMV-seropositive. CDR3s include the opening cysteine and the closing phenylalanine or tryptophan. D genes are given only for firm matches. Part of the rows lack a size; the others show once, few, many or a class for expanded clones.

once,TRBJ1-3,NA,TRBV15,CATTNRVGNTIYF,TGTGCCACCACTAACCGGGTTGGAAACACCATATATTTT
NA,TRBJ2-1,NA,TRBV9,CASSVAGAVLNEQFF,TGTGCCAGCAGCGTAGCAGGGGCTGTACTCAATGAGCAGTTCTTC
NA,TRBJ1-5,NA,TRBV10-3,CASRKGDNQPQHF,TGTGCCTCCCGGAAAGGAGACAATCAGCCCCAGCATTTT
NA,TRBJ2-1,TRBD1,TRBV7-9,CASSQYRGQWNEQFF,TGTGCCAGCAGCCAATACAGGGGGCAATGGAATGAGCAGTTCTTC
few,TRBJ1-5,NA,TRBV5-1,CASSQQGLGNQPQHF,TGCGCCAGCAGTCAACAGGGTTTGGGCAATCAGCCCCAGCATTTT
NA,TRBJ2-3,NA,TRBV19,CASRDSSSTDTQYF,TGTGCCAGTAGGGACAGCTCTAGCACAGATACGCAGTATTTT
few,TRBJ2-1,NA,TRBV15,CATSRVPSNEQFF,TGTGCCACCAGCAGAGTCCCGAGCAATGAGCAGTTCTTC
NA,TRBJ2-3,TRBD2,TRBV9,CASSVGSASGATDTQYF,TGTGCCAGCAGCGTAGGCTCGGCTAGCGGGGCCACAGATACGCAGTATTTT
NA,TRBJ2-5,NA,TRBV4-3,CASSQSKKDSSARQETQYF,TGCGCCAGCAGCCAAAGCAAAAAGGACAGTTCCGCCCGACAAGAGACCCAGTACTTC
NA,TRBJ2-7,NA,TRBV5-5,CASSLRFLELSEQYF,TGTGCCAGCAGCTTGCGGTTCCTAGAGCTCTCCGAGCAGTACTTC
NA,TRBJ1-2,NA,TRBV19,CASMGPRGGENYGYTF,TGTGCCAGTATGGGGCCTCGAGGCGGGGAGAACTATGGCTACACCTTC
NA,TRBJ2-7,NA,TRBV30,CAWSGAGRYEQYF,TGTGCCTGGAGTGGGGCGGGAAGGTACGAGCAGTACTTC
NA,TRBJ1-5,NA,TRBV6-5,CASSYSYPGGNQPQHF,TGTGCCAGCAGTTACTCGTATCCCGGAGGCAATCAGCCCCAGCATTTT
NA,TRBJ1-5,NA,TRBV7-9,CASSIGDQPQHF,TGTGCCAGCAGCATCGGGGATCAGCCCCAGCATTTT
NA,TRBJ1-1,NA,TRBV18,CASSPGGHTEAFF,TGTGCCAGCTCACCAGGGGGCCACACTGAAGCTTTCTTT
NA,TRBJ1-3,TRBD1,TRBV27,CASRGTGGNTIYF,TGTGCCAGCAGAGGGACAGGGGGAAACACCATATATTTT
NA,TRBJ1-5,TRBD1,TRBV30,CAWAGQGRQPQHF,TGTGCCTGGGCCGGACAGGGGCGTCAGCCCCAGCATTTT
NA,TRBJ1-4,NA,TRBV6-6,CASSSNRATNEKLFF,TGTGCCAGCAGCTCCAACAGAGCAACTAATGAAAAACTGTTTTTT
NA,TRBJ1-1,NA,TRBV7-2,CASSLDRDTEAFF,TGTGCCAGCAGTTTGGACAGAGACACTGAAGCTTTCTTT
NA,TRBJ2-2,TRBD1,TRBV6-5,CASRSGTGYTGELFF,TGTGCCAGCAGATCCGGGACAGGGTACACCGGGGAGCTGTTTTTT
NA,TRBJ1-1,TRBD1,TRBV5-1,CASSLDRGNMNTEAFF,TGCGCCAGCAGCTTGGACAGGGGAAATATGAACACTGAAGCTTTCTTT
NA,TRBJ1-4,TRBD1,TRBV5-6,CASSLARTGKEKLFF,TGTGCCAGCAGCTTGGCCAGGACAGGGAAAGAAAAACTGTTTTTT
NA,TRBJ2-7,TRBD2,TRBV7-3,CASSPLGGAIYEQYF,TGTGCCAGCAGCCCCCTGGGAGGGGCCATCTACGAGCAGTACTTC
NA,TRBJ1-5,TRBD1,TRBV29-1,CSAPGQGTSSISNQPQHF,TGCAGCGCTCCGGGACAGGGGACCAGCTCGATTAGCAATCAGCCCCAGCATTTT
NA,TRBJ2-7,NA,TRBV13,CASRYDGYEQYF,TGTGCCAGCAGATACGACGGGTACGAGCAGTACTTC
NA,TRBJ1-2,TRBD1,TRBV30,CAWMGRTGMDSGYTF,TGTGCCTGGATGGGACGGACAGGGATGGATTCTGGCTACACCTTC
NA,TRBJ2-7,NA,TRBV4-2,CASSQEAAGVSYEQYF,TGTGCCAGCAGCCAAGAAGCAGCGGGCGTTTCCTACGAGCAGTACTTC
few,TRBJ1-2,NA,TRBV19,CASNTRGGQNYGYTF,TGTGCCAGTAACACCCGAGGAGGACAGAACTATGGCTACACCTTC
once,TRBJ1-1,NA,TRBV4-1,CASSRDVDSHWEAFF,TGCGCCAGCAGCCGCGATGTGGACAGTCATTGGGAAGCTTTCTTT
NA,TRBJ2-1,TRBD2,TRBV7-8,CASSPEASGIHPAYNEQFF,TGTGCCAGCAGCCCAGAGGCTAGCGGGATACACCCGGCCTACAATGAGCAGTTCTTC
NA,TRBJ2-3,NA,TRBV6-1,CASSEAGHTSTDTQYF,TGTGCCAGCAGTGAAGCGGGACATACTAGCACAGATACGCAGTATTTT
once,TRBJ1-6,TRBD1,TRBV7-9,CASSRTGDSPLHF,TGTGCCAGCAGCCGGACAGGGGACTCACCCCTCCACTTT
NA,TRBJ2-7,NA,TRBV27,CASSSGLSYEQYF,TGTGCCAGCAGTTCAGGGTTAAGCTACGAGCAGTACTTC
once,TRBJ1-1,NA,TRBV6-1,CASSEQAAGKTFF,TGCGCCAGCAGTGAACAGGCTGCGGGGAAAACTTTCTTT
NA,TRBJ1-2,NA,TRBV18,CASSPTDYGYTF,TGTGCCAGCTCACCGACTGACTATGGCTACACCTTC
NA,TRBJ2-2,NA,TRBV12-2,CASRLVGTGGYTGELFF,TGTGCAAGTCGCTTAGTCGGGACAGGGGGTTACACCGGGGAGCTGTTTTTT
few,TRBJ2-7,NA,TRBV5-8,CASSRRQDSYEQYF,TGTGCCAGCAGCAGACGACAGGACTCCTACGAGCAGTACTTC
NA,TRBJ1-1,NA,TRBV9,CASSVGGTLNTEAFF,TGTGCCAGCAGCGTAGGGGGCACCCTGAACACTGAAGCTTTCTTT
NA,TRBJ1-6,NA,TRBV6-5,CASSYGGGTSPLHF,TGTGCCAGCAGTTACGGCGGCGGGACCTCACCCCTCCACTTT
once,TRBJ1-6,NA,TRBV15,CATRGGTSSYNSPLHF,TGTGCCACGCGGGGGGGGACCAGCTCCTATAATTCACCCCTCCACTTT
few,TRBJ2-7,TRBD2,TRBV7-9,CASSRKTPGTSGNEQYF,TGTGCCAGCAGTAGAAAAACGCCCGGGACTAGCGGGAACGAGCAGTACTTC
NA,TRBJ2-5,TRBD1,TRBV5-4,CASSFNTGEETQYF,TGTGCCAGCAGCTTCAATACAGGGGAAGAGACCCAGTACTTC
NA,TRBJ1-5,TRBD1,TRBV30,CAWRYDRVRYQPQHF,TGTGCCTGGAGATACGACAGGGTTAGATATCAGCCCCAGCATTTT
NA,TRBJ2-1,TRBD2,TRBV4-2,CASNPSGGSYNEQFF,TGTGCCAGCAACCCTAGCGGTGGCTCCTACAATGAGCAGTTCTTC
NA,TRBJ2-1,TRBD2,TRBV6-5,CASSSALAGLYNEQFF,TGTGCCAGCAGTTCCGCATTAGCGGGACTCTACAATGAGCAGTTCTTC
once,TRBJ1-5,NA,TRBV6-5,CASSRAGGDYQPQHF,TGTGCCAGCAGTCGCGCCGGAGGGGACTATCAGCCCCAGCATTTT
NA,TRBJ1-2,NA,TRBV4-3,CASSQDLQARGYTF,TGCGCCAGCAGCCAAGATTTACAGGCCAGAGGCTACACCTTC
NA,TRBJ2-5,NA,TRBV7-8,CASSLFWTDQETQYF,TGTGCCAGCAGCTTGTTCTGGACAGACCAAGAGACCCAGTACTTC